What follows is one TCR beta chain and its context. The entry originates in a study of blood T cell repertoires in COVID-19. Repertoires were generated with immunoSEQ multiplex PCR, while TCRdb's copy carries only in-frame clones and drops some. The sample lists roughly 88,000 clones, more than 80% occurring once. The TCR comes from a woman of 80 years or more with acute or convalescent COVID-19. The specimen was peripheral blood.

The CDR3: CASSLGGVTEAFF. CDR3 nucleotide sequence: TGTGCCAGCAGCCTTGGAGGGGTGACTGAAGCTTTCTTT. This chain connects TRBV7-2 to TRBJ1-1; the D gene is possibly TRBD1 (5 bases). V dropped 5 bases and J dropped 5 bases, with 12 bases sitting between them. CDR1 and CDR2 (germline): SGHTA, FQGNSA. The CDR3 sequence is 13 residues long. Supplemented by reference TRBV7-2 and TRBJ1-1, the full variable domain reads GAGVSQSPSNKVTEKGKDVELRCDPISGHTALYWYRQSLGQGLEFLIYFQGNSAPDKSGLPSDRFSAERTGGSVSTLTIQRTQQEDSAVYLCASSLGGVTEAFFGQGTRLTVV.